The sequence of this TCR beta chain was determined in a study of T cell responses to AZD1222 COVID-19 vaccine. Produced via immunoSEQ multiplex PCR; TCRdb's table is partial and in-frame only. This table has some 150,000 clones, more than 85% appearing once. The CDR3 consists of 13 residues. Germline values: CDR1 MDHEN, CDR2 SYDVKM. Trimming took 7 bases from V and 6 from J, leaving 12 bases between them. The V and J genes are TRBV28 and TRBJ2-2; a weak D match, TRBD1 (6 bases). The starting material was peripheral blood, obtained 28 days after the second AZD1222 dose. The clonotype originates from an adult who received the AZD1222 COVID-19 vaccine. CDR3 loop: CASTPNRAGELFF. CDR3 DNA sequence: TGTGCCAGCACCCCAAACAGGGCCGGGGAGCTGTTTTTT.